The rows below give T cell receptor beta chains drawn from one sample of a study of a mutant IDH1 vaccine in newly diagnosed glioma. Using immunoSEQ multiplex PCR, the repertoire was profiled, and TCRdb retains in-frame clones only, with some absent. The sample lists some 25,000 clones, about 77% occurring once. Their target antigens are unknown. Sample: PBMCs, taken from a glioma patient whose treatment included an IDH1 peptide vaccine. Receptor source: a man aged 40-49 years with glioma. CDR3s include the opening cysteine and the closing phenylalanine or tryptophan. D genes are given only for firm matches. Some rows have no size entry. The others give once, few or many, or a class for an expanded clone.

v_call	d_call	clone_size	j_call	cdr3_nt	cdr3_aa
TRBV6-6	TRBD2	NA	TRBJ2-1	TGTGCCAGCAGTTATTTTGGACTAGGGCGAAATGAGCAGTTCTTC	CASSYFGLGRNEQFF
TRBV19	TRBD1	NA	TRBJ2-3	TGTGCCAGTAGCATACCGACAGGGGGCACAGATACGCAGTATTTT	CASSIPTGGTDTQYF
TRBV7-8	NA	NA	TRBJ2-3	TGTGCCAGCAGCTTAGATGGTCAGGACTTCCTCACAGATACGCAGTATTTT	CASSLDGQDFLTDTQYF
TRBV28	NA	NA	TRBJ2-3	TGTGCCAGCAGTGTAGGGGGAGCGGGCGTGTCGGATACGCAGTATTTT	CASSVGGAGVSDTQYF
TRBV28	TRBD1	NA	TRBJ1-1	TGTGCCAGCAGTGGTACAGGGGGTAGCGCTGAAGCTTTCTTT	CASSGTGGSAEAFF
TRBV27	NA	NA	TRBJ1-3	TGTGCCAGCAGTTTAACGACCGGAAACACCATATATTTT	CASSLTTGNTIYF
TRBV7-2	TRBD1	NA	TRBJ1-1	TGTGCCAGCAGCTCTCACAGGGGGCAGAACACTGAAGCTTTCTTT	CASSSHRGQNTEAFF
TRBV5-1	NA	few	TRBJ2-3	TGCGCCAGCAGCAGCACAGGCCACACAGATACGCAGTATTTT	CASSSTGHTDTQYF
TRBV11-2	NA	NA	TRBJ2-4	TGTGCCAGCAGCCGAACAGGGTTCTCCAAAAACATTCAGTACTTC	CASSRTGFSKNIQYF
TRBV19	NA	NA	TRBJ1-5	TGTGCCAGTAGTATAGATGGGAGTTATAGCAATCAGCCCCAGCATTTT	CASSIDGSYSNQPQHF
TRBV18	NA	NA	TRBJ2-7	TGTGCCAGCTCACCAGAGGCAGGGGAACGGTACGAGCAGTACTTC	CASSPEAGERYEQYF
TRBV6-1	NA	NA	TRBJ2-3	TGTGCCAGCAGAATCCCCTCTAGAGGGACAGATACGCAGTATTTT	CASRIPSRGTDTQYF
TRBV7-2	TRBD1	NA	TRBJ1-2	TGTGCCAGCAGCTCGCAATCGGGACAGGCACCCTGGGGCTACACCTTC	CASSSQSGQAPWGYTF
TRBV7-8	NA	NA	TRBJ2-1	TGTGCCAGCAGCTTGGATTTCTACAATGAGCAGTTCTTC	CASSLDFYNEQFF
TRBV5-4	NA	NA	TRBJ1-3	TGTGCCAGCAGCTCTGGTTTGGCGGCAGGGAGTGGAAACACCATATATTTT	CASSSGLAAGSGNTIYF
TRBV21-1	NA	few	TRBJ1-4	TGTGCCAGCAGCAAAGGCAGAGCCCGGACTAATGAAAAACTGTTTTTT	CASSKGRARTNEKLFF
TRBV4-1	NA	NA	TRBJ1-5	TGCGCCAGCAGCCAAGCGGGACTGTCAAATCAGCCCCAGCATTTT	CASSQAGLSNQPQHF
TRBV5-1	NA	NA	TRBJ2-3	TGCGCCAGCGCGCCCCCAAACCCCGATACGCAGTATTTT	CASAPPNPDTQYF
TRBV5-1	NA	NA	TRBJ1-4	TGCGCCAGCAGCTTCGGGTCAGCCACGAATGAAAAACTGTTTTTT	CASSFGSATNEKLFF
TRBV4-1	TRBD1	NA	TRBJ2-2	TGCGCCAGCAGTAGGGGACAGGCGGCCGGGGAGCTGTTTTTT	CASSRGQAAGELFF
TRBV6-4	TRBD2	NA	TRBJ2-2	TGTGCCAGCAGTGACGGGAGGGCCACCGGGGAGCTGTTTTTT	CASSDGRATGELFF
TRBV19	NA	NA	TRBJ2-5	TGTACCAGTAGTATTGGGCCTAAGAGTTCCCAGTACTTC	CTSSIGPKSSQYF
TRBV10-3	TRBD2	NA	TRBJ2-6	TGTGCCACCAACGGGGGGGCGGAGGGGGCCAACGTCCTGACTTTC	CATNGGAEGANVLTF
TRBV19	NA	NA	TRBJ1-5	TGTGCCAGTAGTATAGATCGTACAGGGTTTGATCAGCCCCAGCATTTT	CASSIDRTGFDQPQHF
TRBV19	NA	NA	TRBJ1-5	TGTGCCAGTAGTCAAATTGTGAACCAGCCCCAGCATTTT	CASSQIVNQPQHF
TRBV9	NA	once	TRBJ1-4	TGTGCCAGCAGCTTAATGGACAGCTCTAATGAAAAACTGTTTTTT	CASSLMDSSNEKLFF
TRBV7-2	TRBD1	NA	TRBJ2-2	TGTGCCAGCAGCCCTCCCCGAGGGGGCGGAGAGACCGGGGAGCTGTTTTTT	CASSPPRGGGETGELFF
TRBV9	NA	NA	TRBJ1-1	TGTGCCAGCAGCGCACAGGTAAACACTGAAGCTTTCTTT	CASSAQVNTEAFF
TRBV19	NA	NA	TRBJ2-6	TGTGCCAGTATCGATGTCTCTGGGGCCAACGTCCTGACTTTC	CASIDVSGANVLTF
TRBV4-3	TRBD2	few	TRBJ2-3	TGCGCCAGCAGCCAACTAGCGGGAAGCACAGATACGCAGTATTTT	CASSQLAGSTDTQYF
TRBV5-4	NA	NA	TRBJ1-2	TGTGCCAGCAGACGAGCCGGGGCGAGGTATGGCTACACCTTC	CASRRAGARYGYTF
TRBV5-1	NA	NA	TRBJ1-2	TGCGCCAGCAGCCCCGAGGACATAGACTATGGCTACACCTTC	CASSPEDIDYGYTF
TRBV15	TRBD2	NA	TRBJ2-1	TGTGCCACCAGCCACCTAGCGGGAGCCAGTGAGCAGTTCTTC	CATSHLAGASEQFF
TRBV4-1	NA	NA	TRBJ1-2	TGCGCCAGCAGCCAACTCCGCAGGGGTCCCTCGGGCTGGTATGGCTACACCTTC	CASSQLRRGPSGWYGYTF